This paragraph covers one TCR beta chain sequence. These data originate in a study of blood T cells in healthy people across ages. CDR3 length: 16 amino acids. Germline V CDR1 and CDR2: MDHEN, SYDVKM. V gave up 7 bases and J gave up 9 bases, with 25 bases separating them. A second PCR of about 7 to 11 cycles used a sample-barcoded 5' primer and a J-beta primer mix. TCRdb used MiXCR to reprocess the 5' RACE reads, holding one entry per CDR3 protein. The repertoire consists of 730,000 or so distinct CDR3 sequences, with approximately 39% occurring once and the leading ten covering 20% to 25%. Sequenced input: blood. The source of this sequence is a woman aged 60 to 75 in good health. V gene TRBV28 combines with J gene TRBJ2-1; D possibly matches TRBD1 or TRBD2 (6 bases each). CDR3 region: CASKGPDRGVRSEQFF. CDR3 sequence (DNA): TGTGCCAGCAAGGGTCCAGATAGGGGGGTTAGAAGTGAGCAGTTCTTC.